The 27 T cell receptor beta chains below come from one sample, sequenced in a study of blood T cell repertoires in COVID-19. The data were produced by immunoSEQ multiplex PCR, yet TCRdb's version contains in-frame clones alone and is incomplete. The repertoire holds roughly 200,000 clones, with 70% to 90% as singletons. The sample consisted of peripheral blood. All receptors derive from a man aged 55 to 70 with acute or convalescent COVID-19.

The rearrangement uses TRBV3-1 (or the pseudogene TRBV3-2) and TRBJ2-7; possible D gene TRBD1, 5 bases. Germline CDR1 and CDR2: LGHDT and YNNKEL (reference sequence). The CDR3 is 16 amino acids. V lost 2 bases and J lost 0, with 14 bases in between. The CDR3 bases are TGTGCCAGCAGCCAAACTGACAGCCGACACTCCTACGAGCAGTACTTC. Translating gives CASSQTDSRHSYEQYF.

Only one count was recorded for this clone. This chain links TRBV6-5 with TRBJ2-7; 7 bases are shared with TRBD2. With 7 bases clipped from V and 0 bases from J, the junction kept 9 bases outside the gene matches. Per germline, CDR1 MNHEY and CDR2 SVGAGI. The CDR3 runs to 15 residues. Here the CDR3 DNA reads TGTGCCAGCACTCCCGAGCGGGGTAGCTCCTACGAGCAGTACTTC. It is translated as CASTPERGSSYEQYF.

This chain joins TRBV18 and TRBJ1-2; 10 bases agree with TRBD1. The CDR3 length is 14 residues. Germline V gene lookup returns CDR1 KGHSH and CDR2 LQKENI. With V trimmed by 6 bases and J by 14 bases, 15 bases remained unmatched. The CDR3 nucleotides are TGTGCCAGCTCCTTTCCCGCCGGGACAGGGGAAGCTACCTTC. This encodes CASSFPAGTGEATF.

The V gene is TRBV7-8, the J gene TRBJ1-4; 11 bases fit TRBD1. Germline CDR1 and CDR2: SGHVS and FQNEAQ. J lost 7 bases, V lost 4 bases, and 2 bases had no gene match. The CDR3 covers 14 residues. CDR3 sequence reads: CASSSGQGGEKLFF. Here the CDR3 DNA reads TGTGCCAGCAGCTCGGGACAGGGGGGTGAAAAACTGTTTTTT. The entire variable domain, with the rest obtained from reference TRBV7-8 and TRBJ1-4, is as follows: GAGVSQSPRYKVAKRGQDVALRCDPISGHVSLFWYQQALGQGPEFLTYFQNEAQLDKSGLPSDRFFAERPEGSVSTLKIQRTQQEDSAVYLCASSSGQGGEKLFFGSGTQLSVL.

The chain couples TRBV29-1 to TRBJ1-2, with D perhaps TRBD1 (5 bases). The CDR3 sequence is 11 residues long. Trimming took 8 bases from V and 6 from J, leaving 13 bases between them. The V gene's germline CDR1 is SQVTM and CDR2 ANQGSEA. CDR3 amino acids: CSTWGEDGYTF. CDR3 DNA: TGCAGCACCTGGGGGGAAGATGGCTACACCTTC.

The chain combines TRBV27 with TRBJ2-1; TRBD1 matches 7 bases. The CDR3 is 15 amino acids. Germline CDR1 is MNHEY and CDR2 is SMNVEV (reference sequence). With 6 bases clipped from V and 3 bases from J, the junction kept 8 bases outside the gene matches. This CDR3 is CASRNTGTDYNEQFF. The CDR3 coding sequence is TGTGCCAGCAGAAACACCGGGACAGACTACAATGAGCAGTTCTTC.

This clone was picked up one time. The V and J genes are TRBV7-2 and TRBJ2-3; D call uncertain. The V gene's germline CDR1 is SGHTA and CDR2 FQGNSA. V was clipped by 4 bases and J by 2 bases, with 13 bases between them. There are 15 residues in the CDR3. The CDR3 reads CASSSSLASTDTQYF. The CDR3 DNA reads TGTGCCAGCAGCTCTTCCCTGGCCTCCACAGATACGCAGTATTTT.

The chain combines TRBV5-5 with TRBJ1-4; possible D gene TRBD1, 5 bases. Germline CDR1 reads SGHKS; CDR2 reads YYEKEE (reference sequence). V was cut by 2 bases and J by 8 bases, with 13 bases left in between. The CDR3 covers 14 residues. CDR3 region: CASSLSQGREKLFF. Here the CDR3 DNA reads TGTGCCAGCAGCTTATCGCAGGGTAGAGAAAAACTGTTTTTT.

This clone was counted once. The chain links TRBV25-1 to TRBJ2-7; TRBD1 might be the D (6 bases). In germline, CDR1 is MGHDK, CDR2 SYGVNS. The CDR3 is 14 residues long. Trimming left V 3 bases short and J 2 bases short, with 11 bases between. The CDR3 protein is CASSEVDRTYEQYF. In nucleotides, the CDR3 is TGTGCCAGCAGTGAGGTCGACAGGACCTACGAGCAGTACTTC.

The gene calls are TRBV6-5 and TRBJ1-1, with TRBD1 as a possible D gene (6 bases). V shed 5 bases and J shed 9 bases, with 10 bases lying between them. The CDR3 spans 11 residues. The germline V gene encodes CDR1 MNHEY and CDR2 SVGAGI. This chain's CDR3 is CASSHRAQAFF. For the CDR3, the DNA is TGTGCCAGCAGTCACAGGGCGCAAGCTTTCTTT.

The V and J genes are TRBV28 and TRBJ2-1; 8 positions match TRBD2. The CDR3 totals 15 residues. Germline V gives CDR1 MDHEN, CDR2 SYDVKM. With 8 bases clipped from V and 6 bases from J, the junction kept 12 bases outside the gene matches. CDR3 in amino acids: CASPPGGRGANEQFF. The CDR3 region has the DNA TGTGCCAGCCCTCCCGGGGGGCGGGGGGCCAATGAGCAGTTCTTC.

The chain links TRBV7-8 to TRBJ2-7; tentatively, D is TRBD1 (5 bases). Germline CDR1 is SGHVS and CDR2 is FQNEAQ. The CDR3 is 17 residues long. With 2 bases removed from V and 2 bases from J, the gap between germline ends came to 19 bases. The CDR3 reads CASSLLDIVIPTYEQYF. The CDR3 DNA reads TGTGCCAGCAGCTTATTGGACATCGTAATCCCCACCTACGAGCAGTACTTC.

The rearrangement joins TRBV21-1 to TRBJ1-6. TRBV21-1 is described as a pseudogene. The CDR3 consists of 12 residues. In DNA, the CDR3 is TGTGCCAGCAGCAATTGCGAATCACCCCTCCACTTT. It is translated as CASSNCESPLHF.

This chain links TRBV28 with TRBJ2-7, with TRBD1 as a possible D gene (6 bases). The CDR3 contains 12 residues. Trimming cost V 6 bases and J 2 bases, with 8 bases left between them. CDR1 and CDR2 from the germline V gene are MDHEN and SYDVKM. The CDR3 reads CASRQGPYEQYF. The DNA for the CDR3 is TGTGCCAGCAGGCAGGGGCCCTACGAGCAGTACTTC.

The chain recombines TRBV24-1 with TRBJ2-1; 7 positions agree with TRBD2. Germline V gene sequence: CDR1 KGHDR, CDR2 SFDVKD. The J segment lost 0 bases and the V segment lost 4 bases, leaving 8 bases of the junction unmatched. The CDR3 totals 17 residues. The CDR3 here is CATSEAGHFLSYNEQFF. CDR3 bases: TGTGCCACCAGTGAAGCGGGGCACTTCCTCTCCTACAATGAGCAGTTCTTC.

The chain has TRBV3-1 (or the pseudogene TRBV3-2) and TRBJ1-3; the match to TRBD1 covers 8 bases. V was clipped by 3 bases and J by 0 bases; unmatched bases: 4. Germline V gene lookup returns CDR1 LGHDT and CDR2 YNNKEL (reference sequence). The CDR3 covers 16 residues. The CDR3 spells CASSQTGQGSGNTIYF. The CDR3 DNA is TGTGCCAGCAGCCAGACAGGACAGGGCTCTGGAAACACCATATATTTT.

This clone was detected a few times. This chain connects TRBV7-3 to TRBJ2-3; weak D call: TRBD1 (6 bases). The CDR3 length is 13 residues. The V end was cut by 5 bases, the J end by 5 bases, with 11 bases between. Germline assignment: CDR1 SGHTA and CDR2 FQGTGA. The CDR3 loop reads CASSVGQKDTQYF. The CDR3 DNA sequence: TGTGCCAGCAGCGTCGGACAGAAAGATACGCAGTATTTT.

The chain links TRBV2 to TRBJ2-7; a weak D match, TRBD1 (5 bases). The V end lost 7 bases, the J end lost 3 bases, and 16 bases lay between the germline ends. Germline V CDR1 and CDR2: SNHLY, FYNNEI. The CDR3 covers 14 residues. This chain's CDR3 is CASIVDSSDYEQYF. In nucleotides, the CDR3 is TGTGCCAGCATCGTCGACAGCTCCGACTACGAGCAGTACTTC.

The genes are TRBV10-1 and TRBJ1-4, with 9 nucleotides matching TRBD1. Per the germline V gene, CDR1 is WNHNN and CDR2 is SYGVQD (reference sequence). V lost 0 bases, J lost 8 bases, and 4 bases stayed unmatched. The CDR3 has 15 amino acids. CDR3 sequence (DNA): TGCGCCAGCAGTGAGTCGACAGGGGGAAACGAAAAACTGTTTTTT. This translates into CASSESTGGNEKLFF.

This clone was counted only a few times. The rearrangement links TRBV4-2 to TRBJ2-5, with 16 bases aligning to TRBD2. Per germline, CDR1 LGHNA and CDR2 YNFKEQ. After removal of 4 bases from V and 1 base from J, the junction contained 3 bases not matched to a gene. This CDR3 spans 17 amino acids. The CDR3 loop reads CASSRGTSGGAQETQYF. In nucleotides, the CDR3 is TGTGCCAGCAGCCGCGGGACTAGCGGGGGGGCCCAAGAGACCCAGTACTTC.

This chain connects TRBV7-6 to TRBJ2-2; maybe TRBD1 (5 bases). Germline CDR1 and CDR2: SGHVS and FNYEAQ. CDR3 length: 17 amino acids. V was trimmed by 1 base and J by 4 bases, leaving 16 bases between them. This chain's CDR3 is CASSLVRSQGGTGELFF. In DNA form, the CDR3 reads TGTGCCAGCAGCTTAGTTCGGTCGCAGGGTGGCACCGGGGAGCTGTTTTTT.

This clone appeared once. The chain recombines TRBV7-3 with TRBJ2-5; D is possibly TRBD1 (6 bases). Trimming shortened V by 1 base and J by 1 base, and 10 bases separated the two germline ends. CDR1 and CDR2 from the germline V gene are SGHTA and FQGTGA. This CDR3 has 15 residues. This chain's CDR3 is CASSLSRTAQETQYF. For the CDR3, the DNA is TGTGCCAGCAGCTTAAGCCGGACAGCCCAAGAGACCCAGTACTTC.

This chain links TRBV14 with TRBJ2-3; D is perhaps TRBD1 (6 bases). V was shortened by 5 bases and J by 4 bases, with 13 bases between the two germline ends. The germline V gene has CDR1 SGHDN and CDR2 FVKESK. The CDR3 runs 14 residues. The CDR3 loop reads CASSTGQPADTQYF. CDR3 DNA: TGTGCCAGCAGCACCGGACAGCCAGCAGATACGCAGTATTTT.

The chain uses TRBV6-5 and TRBJ1-2; TRBD1 aligns across 8 bases. V was pared by 4 bases and J by 8 bases, with 6 bases of the junction left unmatched. The CDR3 is made up of 13 amino acids. Germline-derived CDR1 and CDR2 are MNHEY and SVGAGI. As DNA, the CDR3 is TGTGCCAGCAGTTCCTCAGGGGGCGAAGGCTACACCTTC. It encodes CASSSSGGEGYTF.

The gene calls are TRBV2 and TRBJ2-7, with D hard to call. CDR3 length: 13 amino acids. Germline CDR1 and CDR2: SNHLY and FYNNEI. Trimming left V 8 bases short and J 2 bases short, with 13 bases between. Here the CDR3 reads CASAAYPPYEQYF. CDR3 DNA sequence: TGTGCCAGCGCTGCCTACCCACCCTACGAGCAGTACTTC.

The chain joins TRBV10-3 to TRBJ2-7, with 10 positions matching TRBD1. This CDR3 region has 15 residues. Germline loops: CDR1 ENHRY, CDR2 SYGVKD. V shed 5 bases and J 5 bases; nucleotides not matched to a gene: 9. The CDR3 DNA follows: TGTGCCATCAGTCGAACCGGGACAGGGGCCCACGAGCAGTACTTC. The encoded protein is CAISRTGTGAHEQYF.

The chain joins TRBV27 to TRBJ2-7; 9 bases fit TRBD1. The germline gives CDR1 MNHEY, CDR2 SMNVEV (reference sequence). The CDR3 sequence is 15 residues long. V lost 2 bases, J lost 7 bases, and 9 bases stayed unmatched. CDR3 region: CASSLPGTGLGEQYF. In DNA form, the CDR3 reads TGTGCCAGCAGTTTACCCGGGACAGGGTTGGGTGAGCAGTACTTC.